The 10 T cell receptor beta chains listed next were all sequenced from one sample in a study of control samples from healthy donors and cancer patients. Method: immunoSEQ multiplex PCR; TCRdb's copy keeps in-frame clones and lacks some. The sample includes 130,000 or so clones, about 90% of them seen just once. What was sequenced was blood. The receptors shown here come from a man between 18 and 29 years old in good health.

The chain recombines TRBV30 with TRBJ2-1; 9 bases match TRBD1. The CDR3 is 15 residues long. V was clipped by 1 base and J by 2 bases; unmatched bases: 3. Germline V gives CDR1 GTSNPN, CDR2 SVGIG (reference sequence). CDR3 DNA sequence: TGTGCCTGGAGTGAGGGACAGGGCGCCTACAATGAGCAGTTCTTC. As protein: CAWSEGQGAYNEQFF.

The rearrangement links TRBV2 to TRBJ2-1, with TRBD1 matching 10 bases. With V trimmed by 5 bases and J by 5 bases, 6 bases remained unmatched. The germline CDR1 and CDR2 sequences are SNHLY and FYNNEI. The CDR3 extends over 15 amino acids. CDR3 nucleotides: TGTGCCAGCAGTATACGACAGGGGGCTAACAATGAGCAGTTCTTC. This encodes CASSIRQGANNEQFF.

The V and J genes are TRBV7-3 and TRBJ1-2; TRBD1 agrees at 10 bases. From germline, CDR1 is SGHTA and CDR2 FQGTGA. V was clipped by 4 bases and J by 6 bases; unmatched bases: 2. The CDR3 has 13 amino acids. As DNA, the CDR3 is TGTGCCAGCAGCTCAGGGACAGGGGATGGCTACACCTTC. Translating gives CASSSGTGDGYTF.

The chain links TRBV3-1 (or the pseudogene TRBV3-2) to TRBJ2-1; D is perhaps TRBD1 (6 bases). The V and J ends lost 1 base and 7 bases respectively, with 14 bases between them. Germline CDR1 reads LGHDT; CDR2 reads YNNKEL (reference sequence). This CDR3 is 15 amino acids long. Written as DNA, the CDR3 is TGTGCCAGCAGCCAAGGCCAGGCTAGGGGGAATGAGCAGTTCTTC. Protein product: CASSQGQARGNEQFF.

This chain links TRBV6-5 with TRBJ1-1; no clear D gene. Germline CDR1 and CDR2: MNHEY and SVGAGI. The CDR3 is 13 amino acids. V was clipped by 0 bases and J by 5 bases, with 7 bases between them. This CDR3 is CASSYSKVTEAFF. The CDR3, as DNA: TGTGCCAGCAGTTACTCGAAAGTGACTGAAGCTTTCTTT.

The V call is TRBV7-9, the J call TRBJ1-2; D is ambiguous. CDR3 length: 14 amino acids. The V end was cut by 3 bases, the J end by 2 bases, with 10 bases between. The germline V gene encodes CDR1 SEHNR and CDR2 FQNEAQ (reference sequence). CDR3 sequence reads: CASSFNSGNYGYTF. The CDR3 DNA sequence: TGTGCCAGCAGCTTTAACTCCGGAAACTATGGCTACACCTTC.

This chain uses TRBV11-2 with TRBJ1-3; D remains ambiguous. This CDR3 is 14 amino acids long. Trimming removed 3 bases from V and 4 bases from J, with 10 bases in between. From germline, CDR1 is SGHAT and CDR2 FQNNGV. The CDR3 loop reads CASSFEGSGNTIYF. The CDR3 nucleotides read TGTGCCAGCAGCTTCGAAGGTTCCGGAAACACCATATATTTT.

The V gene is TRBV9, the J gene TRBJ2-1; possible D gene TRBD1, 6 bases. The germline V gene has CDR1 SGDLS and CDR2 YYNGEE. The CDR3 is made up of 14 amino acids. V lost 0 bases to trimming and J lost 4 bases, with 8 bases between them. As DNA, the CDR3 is TGTGCCAGCAGCGTAGCAACAGGGTACAATGAGCAGTTCTTC. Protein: CASSVATGYNEQFF.

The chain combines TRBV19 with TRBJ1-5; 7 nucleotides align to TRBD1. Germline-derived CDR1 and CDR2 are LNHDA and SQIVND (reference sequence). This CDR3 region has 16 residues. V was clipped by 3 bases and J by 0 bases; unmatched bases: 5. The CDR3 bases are TGTGCCAGTAGTATTGAGGGACAGACTAGCAATCAGCCCCAGCATTTT. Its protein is CASSIEGQTSNQPQHF.

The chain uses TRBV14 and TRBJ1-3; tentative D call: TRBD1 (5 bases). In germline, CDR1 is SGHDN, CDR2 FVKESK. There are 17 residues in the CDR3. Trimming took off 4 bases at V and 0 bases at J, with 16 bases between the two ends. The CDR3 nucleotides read TGTGCCAGCAGCCCCTACCCCCAGGGCATCTCTGGAAACACCATATATTTT. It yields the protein CASSPYPQGISGNTIYF.